This T cell receptor beta chain was retrieved from a study of cytomegalovirus exposure and HLA in healthy donors. Study-level points and caveats: With high specificity and sensitivity, the classifier reportedly diagnosed cytomegalovirus status.

The V gene's germline CDR1 is LGHNA and CDR2 YSLEER. The CDR3 runs 15 residues. J was trimmed by 4 bases and V by 6 bases; bases with no gene match: 7. The PCR ran on 60 Vbeta and 13 Jbeta primers. Libraries were prepared by immunoSEQ multiplex PCR; TCRdb keeps only in-frame clonotypes and omits some of them. The sample shows 150,000 to 200,000 clones, over 60% of them seen only once. Comments on this clone: Its antigen is still unknown.

This TCR was recovered from a female donor in good health and CMV-seronegative. J is TRBJ2-5 and V is TRBV4-3, with TRBD2 matching 11 bases. The material sequenced was PBMCs. The CDR3 DNA sequence: TGCGCCAGCAGGATAGGACTAGCGGGCGGAGAGACCCAGTACTTC. Protein sequence: CASRIGLAGGETQYF.